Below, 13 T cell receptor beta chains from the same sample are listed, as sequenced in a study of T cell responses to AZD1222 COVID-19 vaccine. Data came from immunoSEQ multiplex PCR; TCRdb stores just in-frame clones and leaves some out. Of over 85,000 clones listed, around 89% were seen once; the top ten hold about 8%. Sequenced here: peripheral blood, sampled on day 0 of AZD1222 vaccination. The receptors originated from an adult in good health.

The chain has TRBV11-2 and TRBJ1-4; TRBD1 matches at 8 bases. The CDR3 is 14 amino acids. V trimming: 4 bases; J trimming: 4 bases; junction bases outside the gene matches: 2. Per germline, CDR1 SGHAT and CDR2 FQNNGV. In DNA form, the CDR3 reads TGTGCCAGCAGCTCGACAGGGGATAATGAAAAACTGTTTTTT. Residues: CASSSTGDNEKLFF.

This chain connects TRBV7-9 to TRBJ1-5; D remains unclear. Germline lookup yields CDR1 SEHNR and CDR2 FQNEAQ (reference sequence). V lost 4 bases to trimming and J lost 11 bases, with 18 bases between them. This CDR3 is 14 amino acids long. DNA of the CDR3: TGTGCCAGCAGCTCGAAGGGAGGGTCGAAGACCCAGCATTTT. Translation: CASSSKGGSKTQHF. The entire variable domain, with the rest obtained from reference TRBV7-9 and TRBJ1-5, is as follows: DTGVSQNPRHKITKRGQNVTFRCDPISEHNRLYWYRQTLGQGPEFLTYFQNEAQLEKSRLLSDRFSAERPKGSFSTLEIQRTEQGDSAMYLCASSSKGGSKTQHFGDGTRLSIL.

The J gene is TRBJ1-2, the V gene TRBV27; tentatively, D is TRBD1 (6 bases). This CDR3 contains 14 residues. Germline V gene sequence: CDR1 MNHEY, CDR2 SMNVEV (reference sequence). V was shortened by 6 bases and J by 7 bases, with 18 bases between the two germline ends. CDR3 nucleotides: TGTGCCAGCAGCACCGTAGACAGGTTGAGTGGCTACACCTTC. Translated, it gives CASSTVDRLSGYTF.

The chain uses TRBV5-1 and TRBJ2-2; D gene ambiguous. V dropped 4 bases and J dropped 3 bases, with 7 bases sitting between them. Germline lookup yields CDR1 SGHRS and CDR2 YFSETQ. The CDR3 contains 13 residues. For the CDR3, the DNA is TGCGCCAGCAGCCCATGGGACACCGGGGAGCTGTTTTTT. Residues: CASSPWDTGELFF.

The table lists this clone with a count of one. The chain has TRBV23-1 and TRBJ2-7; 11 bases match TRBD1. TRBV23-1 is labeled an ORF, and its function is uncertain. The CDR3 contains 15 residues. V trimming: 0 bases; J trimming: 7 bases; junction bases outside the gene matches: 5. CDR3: CASSQSTDRGREQYF. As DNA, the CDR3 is TGCGCCAGCAGTCAATCGACGGACAGGGGGCGGGAGCAGTACTTC.

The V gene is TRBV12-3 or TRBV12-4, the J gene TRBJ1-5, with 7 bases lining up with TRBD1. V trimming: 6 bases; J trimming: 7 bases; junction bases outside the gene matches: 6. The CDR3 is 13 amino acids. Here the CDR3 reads CASSDREQQPQHF. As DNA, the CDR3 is TGTGCCAGCAGCGACAGGGAGCAACAGCCCCAGCATTTT.

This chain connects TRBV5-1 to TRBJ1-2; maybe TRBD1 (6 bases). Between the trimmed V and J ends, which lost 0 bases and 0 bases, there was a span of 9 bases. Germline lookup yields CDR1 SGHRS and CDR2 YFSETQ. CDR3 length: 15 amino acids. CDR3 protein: CASSLGAGANYGYTF. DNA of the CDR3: TGCGCCAGCAGCTTGGGGGCAGGGGCTAACTATGGCTACACCTTC.

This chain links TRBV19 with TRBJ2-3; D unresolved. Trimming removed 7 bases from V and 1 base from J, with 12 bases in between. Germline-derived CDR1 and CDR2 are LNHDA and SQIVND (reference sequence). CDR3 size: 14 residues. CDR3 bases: TGTGCCAGTAATACGAAGGGCCGCACAGATACGCAGTATTTT. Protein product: CASNTKGRTDTQYF. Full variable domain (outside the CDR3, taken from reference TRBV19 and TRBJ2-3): DGGITQSPKYLFRKEGQNVTLSCEQNLNHDAMYWYRQDPGQGLRLIYYSQIVNDFQKGDIAEGYSVSREKKESFPLTVTSAQKNPTAFYLCASNTKGRTDTQYFGPGTRLTVL.

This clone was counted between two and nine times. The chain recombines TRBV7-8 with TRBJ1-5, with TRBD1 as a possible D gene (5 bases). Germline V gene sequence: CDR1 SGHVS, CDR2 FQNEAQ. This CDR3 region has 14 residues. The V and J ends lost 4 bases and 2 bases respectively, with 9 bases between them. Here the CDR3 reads CASSSRGGNQPQHF. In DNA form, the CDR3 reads TGTGCCAGCAGCTCCCGGGGCGGCAATCAGCCCCAGCATTTT.

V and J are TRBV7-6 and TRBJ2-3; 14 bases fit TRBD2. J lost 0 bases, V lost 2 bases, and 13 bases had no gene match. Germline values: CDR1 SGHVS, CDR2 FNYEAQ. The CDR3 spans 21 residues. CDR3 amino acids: CASSLPGLAGALAPSTDTQYF. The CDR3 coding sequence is TGTGCCAGCAGCTTACCGGGACTAGCGGGGGCCTTAGCCCCTAGCACAGATACGCAGTATTTT.

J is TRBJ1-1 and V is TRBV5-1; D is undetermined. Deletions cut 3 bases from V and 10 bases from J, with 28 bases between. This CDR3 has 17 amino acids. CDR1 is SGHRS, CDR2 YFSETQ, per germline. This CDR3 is CASSSTTATGYTPSAFF. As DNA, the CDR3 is TGCGCCAGCAGCTCGACAACTGCTACCGGGTATACCCCTTCAGCTTTCTTT.

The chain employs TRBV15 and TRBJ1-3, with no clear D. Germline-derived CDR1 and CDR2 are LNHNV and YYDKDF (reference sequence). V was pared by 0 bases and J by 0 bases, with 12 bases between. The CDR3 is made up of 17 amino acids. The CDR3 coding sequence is TGTGCCACCAGCAGAGATAAGGCAGGATCCTCTGGAAACACCATATATTTT. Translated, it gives CATSRDKAGSSGNTIYF.

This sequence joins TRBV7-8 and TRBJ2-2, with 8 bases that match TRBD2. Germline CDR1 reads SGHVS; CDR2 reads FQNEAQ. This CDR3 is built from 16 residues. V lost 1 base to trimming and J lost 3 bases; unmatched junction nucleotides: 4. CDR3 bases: TGTGCCAGCAGCTTAGTTGGCGGGGGGTACACCGGGGAGCTGTTTTTT. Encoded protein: CASSLVGGGYTGELFF.